This T cell receptor beta chain was identified in a study of cytotoxic CD8 clonotypes in ibrutinib-treated CLL. Study in general: Investigators reported 24 partial and 2 complete responses; after median approximately 74 months, roughly 15 patients remained remitted and about 12 progressed. Points from the study as a whole: There were few public clonotypes, and on treatment they contracted or stayed stable. At the start, clonality exceeded age-matched healthy donors and followed circulating CD8+ T-cell counts.

Sequencing sought depths of 1 in 200,000 to 1 in 1 million T cells. The assay was immunoSEQ multiplex PCR, and TCRdb's table has in-frame clones only and misses some. The table lists some 15,000 clones, about 61% of them singletons. As for this clone: Its antigen is unidentified.

Trimming left V 3 bases short and J 2 bases short, with 8 bases between. The CDR3 sequence is 12 residues long. Germline-derived CDR1 and CDR2 are SQVTM and ANQGSEA. The TCR originated in a human donor with chronic lymphocytic leukemia. The J gene is TRBJ2-7, the V gene TRBV29-1; D is possibly TRBD1 (5 bases). Sequenced material: PBMCs, taken before ibrutinib treatment. Here the CDR3 reads CSVEQGPYEQYF. In DNA, the CDR3 is TGCAGCGTTGAGCAGGGCCCCTACGAGCAGTACTTC.